The 6 T cell receptor beta chains presented below share a single source sample, sequenced in a study of OX40 agonist ivuxolimab in advanced cancers. Sequencing was performed with immunoSEQ multiplex PCR; in TCRdb, only in-frame clones are kept and a portion is missing. The sample has tens of thousands of clones, about 90% seen once. Specimen: CD4+ or CD8+ T cells sorted from blood, collected in a trial of the OX40 agonist ivuxolimab. Receptors were obtained from an adult with an advanced solid tumor such as melanoma, head and neck, liver or kidney cancer.

V usage is TRBV5-8 and J usage is TRBJ2-5; TRBD1 is a possible D gene (6 bases). V was pared by 0 bases and J by 4 bases, with 16 bases between. Germline CDR1 SGHTS, CDR2 YDEGEE. The CDR3 runs 16 residues. The CDR3 DNA is TGTGCCAGCAGCTTGGGGGCTAGCCGAGGGGGAGAGACCCAGTACTTC. Its translation is CASSLGASRGGETQYF.

The chain carries TRBV20-1 and TRBJ1-1; D is unresolved. The CDR3 contains 11 residues. V shed 3 bases and J shed 0 bases, with 2 bases lying between them. Germline V CDR1 and CDR2: DFQATT, SNEGSKA (reference sequence). In nucleotides, the CDR3 is TGCAGTGCTAGCTTGAACACTGAAGCTTTCTTT. It yields the protein CSASLNTEAFF.

CDR3 coding DNA: TGTGCCAGCAGCTTAGATCGTAGGGAACGGAGAGAGACCCAGTACTTC. It is translated as CASSLDRRERRETQYF. The chain has TRBV11-2 and TRBJ2-5; unclear D gene. The V and J ends lost 0 bases and 4 bases respectively, with 15 bases between them. CDR3 length: 16 amino acids. Germline CDR1 SGHAT, CDR2 FQNNGV. The full variable domain, rest sourced from reference TRBV11-2 and TRBJ2-5, is EAGVAQSPRYKIIEKRQSVAFWCNPISGHATLYWYQQILGQGPKLLIQFQNNGVVDDSQLPKDRFSAERLKGVDSTLKIQPAKLEDSAVYLCASSLDRRERRETQYFGPGTRLLVL.

The gene calls are TRBV7-8 and TRBJ2-2, with unresolved D. CDR1 is SGHVS and CDR2 is FQNEAQ in the germline V gene. Trimming left V 5 bases short and J 0 bases short, with 16 bases between. The CDR3 extends over 17 amino acids. DNA for the CDR3: TGTGCCAGCAGCAAGAGCTTACAGAGAGCGAACACCGGGGAGCTGTTTTTT. This codes for CASSKSLQRANTGELFF.

The chain joins TRBV6-6 to TRBJ2-3, with D perhaps TRBD1 (6 bases). Germline-derived CDR1 and CDR2 are MNHNY and SVGAGI (reference sequence). The CDR3 contains 16 residues. V gave up 2 bases and J gave up 5 bases, with 17 bases separating them. The CDR3 region is CASSYTGTNLIDTQYF. The CDR3 region has the DNA TGTGCCAGCAGTTACACAGGGACCAATTTGATAGATACGCAGTATTTT.

The chain employs TRBV4-1 and TRBJ1-5; 7 nucleotides align to TRBD1. Germline V lookup: CDR1 MGHRA, CDR2 YSYEKL. The CDR3 extends over 16 amino acids. V dropped 1 base and J dropped 3; count of bases not matched to a gene: 6. Here the CDR3 reads CASSQAGDSPNQPQHF. For the CDR3, the DNA is TGCGCCAGCAGCCAAGCAGGGGACAGCCCCAATCAGCCCCAGCATTTT.